A selection of T cell receptor beta chains follows, all from one sample in a study of graft-versus-host responses after intestinal transplantation. The method was immunoSEQ multiplex PCR; TCRdb's version includes in-frame clones alone and lacks a portion of them. The table lists tens of thousands of clones, over 60% of them singletons. Sequenced material: ileum tissue, taken 98 days after intestinal transplantation. All receptors derive from a human patient who received an intestinal transplant, so some T cells may come from the graft donor. The CDR3 runs from the conserved cysteine through the conserved F or W. A D gene is named only where the DNA matches it firmly. Size values are once, few and many counts, or a class for expanded clones, and some rows have none.

size	V	D	J	DNA	CDR3
NA	TRBV28	NA	TRBJ1-6	TGTGCCAGCAGTTCCGACAAGCATAATTCACCCCTCCACTTT	CASSSDKHNSPLHF
NA	TRBV5-1	NA	TRBJ1-1	TGCGCCAGCAGCGATATTCCCGTCGGGTTAACTGAAGCTTTCTTT	CASSDIPVGLTEAFF
NA	TRBV7-9	NA	TRBJ1-2	TGTGCCAGCAGCTTACTCCGGGACACTGGATATGGCTACACCTTC	CASSLLRDTGYGYTF
NA	TRBV11-3	TRBD2	TRBJ2-3	TGTGCCAGCAGCTTGGTATTGGGGGAGGGAGCAGATACGCAGTATTTT	CASSLVLGEGADTQYF
NA	TRBV30	NA	TRBJ2-2	TGTGCCTGGCCCAGGGGCACCGGGGAGCTGTTTTTT	CAWPRGTGELFF
NA	TRBV27	NA	TRBJ2-7	TGTGCCAGCAGTCGCCTAGGTGGCGGGATCTACGAGCAGTACTTC	CASSRLGGGIYEQYF
once	TRBV30	NA	TRBJ1-4	TGTGCCTGGAGTGTAGGGGGTTATGAAAAACTGTTTTTT	CAWSVGGYEKLFF
few	TRBV9	NA	TRBJ1-1	TGTGCCAGCAGCGTTGGTCCGCGCACTGAAGCTTTCTTT	CASSVGPRTEAFF
NA	TRBV7-8	TRBD2	TRBJ2-3	TGTGCCAGCAGCTTCAGAGCGGGGGTAATAGATACGCAGTATTTT	CASSFRAGVIDTQYF
NA	TRBV10-2	NA	TRBJ2-1	TGCGCCAGCAGCCCGACAGAAACCTACAATGAGCAGTTCTTC	CASSPTETYNEQFF
once	TRBV27	NA	TRBJ2-2	TGTGCCAGCAGTTTAGCCCAGGGTCCCGGGGAGCTGTTTTTT	CASSLAQGPGELFF
once	TRBV27	NA	TRBJ2-2	TGTGCCAGCAGTTTTGGGGGGCTCATCACCGGGGAGCTGTTTTTT	CASSFGGLITGELFF
NA	TRBV6-5	NA	TRBJ1-1	TGTGCCAGCAGTTACACCCTGAACACTGAAGCTTTCTTT	CASSYTLNTEAFF
NA	TRBV7-8	NA	TRBJ2-5	TGTGCCAGCAGCTTATTCCGCAGTACCAAGACCCAGTACTTC	CASSLFRSTKTQYF
NA	TRBV19	NA	TRBJ2-7	TGTGCCAGTAGTCCGGTCGGAGGCGGCTACGAGCAGTACTTC	CASSPVGGGYEQYF
NA	TRBV27	NA	TRBJ1-2	TGTGCCAGCGGGACCGTGGACCTGGCAGGCTACACCTTC	CASGTVDLAGYTF
NA	TRBV2	TRBD1	TRBJ2-2	TGTGCCAGCAGTACAGGGGAGTCGAACACCGGGGAGCTGTTTTTT	CASSTGESNTGELFF
NA	TRBV4-2	NA	TRBJ1-4	TGTGCCAGCAGCCACTTCTTAGTCCGGGGGCTCGCAACTAATGAAAAACTGTTTTTT	CASSHFLVRGLATNEKLFF
once	TRBV27	NA	TRBJ1-1	TGTGCCAGCAGTTTCGGGACTTCTAGATGGGATGAAGCTTTCTTT	CASSFGTSRWDEAFF
few	TRBV28	NA	TRBJ2-7	TGTGCCAGCAGTTTCGGGACCGGGCCTCCCTCCTTC	CASSFGTGPPSF
NA	TRBV28	NA	TRBJ1-2	TGTGCCAGCAGTTCGGACAGTGCCGCCACAAAAAACACCTTC	CASSSDSAATKNTF
NA	TRBV6-1	NA	TRBJ2-7	TGTGCCAGCAGTGAATATGCCCAGGGGAGCTCCTACGAGCAGTACTTC	CASSEYAQGSSYEQYF
NA	TRBV19	NA	TRBJ1-5	TGTGCCAGTAGTGGGGGAGCGTTTTGGGGGCAGCCCCAGCATTTT	CASSGGAFWGQPQHF
NA	TRBV7-9	TRBD2	TRBJ2-5	TGTGCCAGCAGCACCTCTCTAGCGGGGGGCAGGGAGACCCAGTACTTC	CASSTSLAGGRETQYF
NA	TRBV7-9	NA	TRBJ1-6	TGTGCCAGCAGTATATCAGACGTGGACATTGGTTCACCCCTCCACTTT	CASSISDVDIGSPLHF
NA	TRBV6-5	NA	TRBJ2-1	TGTGCCAGCAGTCCGACAGTTAGCTCCTACAATGAGCAGTTCTTC	CASSPTVSSYNEQFF
NA	TRBV6-5	TRBD1	TRBJ1-5	TGTGCCATCCCCCAACAGGGGTTAGAGCATCAGCCCCAGCATTTT	CAIPQQGLEHQPQHF
NA	TRBV28	TRBD1	TRBJ1-6	TGTGCCAGCAGTTTATGGGGGACAGGTTATCTGTCACCCCTCCACTTT	CASSLWGTGYLSPLHF
NA	TRBV6-6	NA	TRBJ1-1	TGTGCCAGCAGTTCGGCCGGGGGGAATACTGAAGCTTTCTTT	CASSSAGGNTEAFF
NA	TRBV6-1	TRBD1	TRBJ2-5	TGTGCCAGCAGTGAAGGGAGCACAGGGGGAAAAGAGACCCAGTACTTC	CASSEGSTGGKETQYF
NA	TRBV16	NA	TRBJ2-1	TGTGCCAGCAGCCAAACTGGGAACAATGAGCAGTTCTTC	CASSQTGNNEQFF
NA	TRBV29-1	TRBD1	TRBJ1-1	TGCAGCGTTGAAGATCCGACAGGGGAAAACACTGAAGCTTTCTTT	CSVEDPTGENTEAFF
NA	TRBV19	NA	TRBJ1-6	TGTGCCAGTAGTAAGGGAACACCCCTCCACTTT	CASSKGTPLHF
NA	TRBV23-1	NA	TRBJ1-5	TGCGCCAGCAGTCGGGATCGGGGCAATCAGCCCCAGCATTTT	CASSRDRGNQPQHF
once	TRBV9	TRBD1	TRBJ1-6	TGTGCCAGCAGCGCCCCACAGGGGGCGAATTCACCCCTCCACTTT	CASSAPQGANSPLHF
NA	TRBV5-1	NA	TRBJ1-2	TGCGCCAGCAGCTTGGATGGTTCACGCAGCAGGAGGGATGGCTACACCTTC	CASSLDGSRSRRDGYTF
NA	TRBV9	NA	TRBJ1-3	TGTGCCAGCAGCGTAGTACCAGGAGACACCATATATTTT	CASSVVPGDTIYF